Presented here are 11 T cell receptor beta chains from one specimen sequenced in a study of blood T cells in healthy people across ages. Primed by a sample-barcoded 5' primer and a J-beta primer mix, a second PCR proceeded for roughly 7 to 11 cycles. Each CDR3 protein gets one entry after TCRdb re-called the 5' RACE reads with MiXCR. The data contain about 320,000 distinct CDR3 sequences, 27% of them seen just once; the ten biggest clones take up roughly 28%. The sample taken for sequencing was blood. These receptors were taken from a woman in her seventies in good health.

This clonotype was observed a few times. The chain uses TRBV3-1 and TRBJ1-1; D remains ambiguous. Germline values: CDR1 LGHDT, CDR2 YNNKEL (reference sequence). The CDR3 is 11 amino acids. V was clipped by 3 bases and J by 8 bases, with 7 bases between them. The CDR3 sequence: CASSHVGEAFF. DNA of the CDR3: TGTGCCAGCAGCCATGTCGGAGAAGCTTTCTTT.

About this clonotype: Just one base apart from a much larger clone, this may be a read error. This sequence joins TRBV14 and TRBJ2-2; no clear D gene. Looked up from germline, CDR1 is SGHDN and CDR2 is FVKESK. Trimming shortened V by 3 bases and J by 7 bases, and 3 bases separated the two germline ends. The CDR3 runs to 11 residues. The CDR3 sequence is CASSHRGELFF. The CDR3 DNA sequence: TGTGCCAGCAGCCACCGCGGGGAGCTGTTTTTT.

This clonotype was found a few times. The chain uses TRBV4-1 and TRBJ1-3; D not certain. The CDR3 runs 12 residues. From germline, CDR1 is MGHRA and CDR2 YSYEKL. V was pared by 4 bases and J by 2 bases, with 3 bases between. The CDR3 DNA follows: TGCGCCAGCAGCCTGACTGGAAACACCATATATTTT. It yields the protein CASSLTGNTIYF.

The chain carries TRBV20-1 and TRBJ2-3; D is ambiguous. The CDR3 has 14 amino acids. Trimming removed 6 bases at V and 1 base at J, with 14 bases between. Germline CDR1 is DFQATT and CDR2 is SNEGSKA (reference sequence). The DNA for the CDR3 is TGCAGTGCCCACCCCATAGTCCGCACAGATACGCAGTATTTT. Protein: CSAHPIVRTDTQYF.

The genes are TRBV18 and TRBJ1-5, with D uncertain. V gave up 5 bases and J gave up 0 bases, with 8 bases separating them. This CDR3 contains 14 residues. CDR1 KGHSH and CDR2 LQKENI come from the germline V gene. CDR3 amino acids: CASSFSGSNQPQHF. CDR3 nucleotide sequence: TGTGCCAGCTCATTTTCAGGTAGCAATCAGCCCCAGCATTTT.

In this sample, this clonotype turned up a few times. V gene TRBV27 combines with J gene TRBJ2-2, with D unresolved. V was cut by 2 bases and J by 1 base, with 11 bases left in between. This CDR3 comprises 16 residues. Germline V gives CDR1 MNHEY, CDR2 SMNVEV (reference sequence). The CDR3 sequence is CASSLRPLMNTGELFF. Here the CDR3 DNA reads TGTGCCAGCAGTTTACGTCCCCTGATGAACACCGGGGAGCTGTTTTTT.

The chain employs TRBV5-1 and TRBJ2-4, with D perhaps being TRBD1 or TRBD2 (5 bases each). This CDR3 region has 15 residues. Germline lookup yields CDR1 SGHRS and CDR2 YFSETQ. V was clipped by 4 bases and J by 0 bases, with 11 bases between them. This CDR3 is CASSPGTVAKNIQYF. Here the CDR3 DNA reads TGCGCCAGCAGCCCAGGGACCGTAGCCAAAAACATTCAGTACTTC. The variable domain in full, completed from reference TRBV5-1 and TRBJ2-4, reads KAGVTQTPRYLIKTRGQQVTLSCSPISGHRSVSWYQQTPGQGLQFLFEYFSETQRNKGNFPGRFSGRQFSNSRSEMNVSTLELGDSALYLCASSPGTVAKNIQYFGAGTRLSVL.

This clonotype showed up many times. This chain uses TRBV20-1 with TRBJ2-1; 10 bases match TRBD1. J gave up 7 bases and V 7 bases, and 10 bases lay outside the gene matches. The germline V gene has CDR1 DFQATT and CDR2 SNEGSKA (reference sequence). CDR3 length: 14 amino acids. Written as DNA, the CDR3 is TGCAGTGTCTTATGGCAGGACAGGGGGAATGAGCAGTTCTTC. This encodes CSVLWQDRGNEQFF.

The CDR3 bases are TGTGCCAGCAGCTCTAAGCGGGGGGGCCTAACAGATACGCAGTATTTT. It is translated as CASSSKRGGLTDTQYF. J is TRBJ2-3 and V is TRBV7-2; 10 bases match TRBD2. The trim removed 4 bases at V and 3 bases at J, leaving 7 bases unmatched. This CDR3 has 16 residues. The germline V gene has CDR1 SGHTA and CDR2 FQGNSA.

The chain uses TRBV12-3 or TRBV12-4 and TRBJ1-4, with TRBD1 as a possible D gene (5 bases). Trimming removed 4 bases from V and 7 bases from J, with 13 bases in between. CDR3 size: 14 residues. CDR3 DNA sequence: TGTGCCAGCAGTTCACAGGACAAGGGTGAAAAACTGTTTTTT. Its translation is CASSSQDKGEKLFF.

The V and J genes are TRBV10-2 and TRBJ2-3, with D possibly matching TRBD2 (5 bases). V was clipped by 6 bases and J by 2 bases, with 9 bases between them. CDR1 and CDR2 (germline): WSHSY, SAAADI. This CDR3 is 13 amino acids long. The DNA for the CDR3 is TGCGCCAGCAGGACCGGGAACACAGATACGCAGTATTTT. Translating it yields CASRTGNTDTQYF.